Listed below are T cell receptor beta chains from one sample, sequenced in a study of blood T cell repertoires in COVID-19. Libraries were prepared by immunoSEQ multiplex PCR; TCRdb keeps only in-frame clonotypes and omits some of them. The sample contains some 48,000 clones, about 80% of which appear only once. The sequenced material came from peripheral blood. These receptors all come from a human donor in a cohort sampled during active COVID-19. Both conserved end residues are part of each CDR3. Fields, in order: clone size, D gene, V gene, J gene, CDR3 protein, CDR3 DNA. The D gene is left open where the match is weak. The listing skips clone size in some rows; elsewhere it reads once, few, many or a size class.

-	-	TRBV7-9	TRBJ2-6	CASSRLSGVAGANVLTF	TGTGCCAGCAGCCGTCTATCAGGGGTCGCGGGGGCCAACGTCCTGACTTTC
-	-	TRBV30	TRBJ2-3	CAWSVSGITDTQYF	TGTGCCTGGAGTGTATCGGGGATCACAGATACGCAGTATTTT
-	-	TRBV7-9	TRBJ1-5	CASSLVDPGQGSNQPQHF	TGTGCCAGCAGCTTAGTAGATCCAGGGCAGGGTAGCAATCAGCCCCAGCATTTT
-	TRBD2	TRBV7-6	TRBJ2-5	CASSWGPGGTETQYF	TGTGCCAGCAGCTGGGGGCCGGGAGGGACGGAGACCCAGTACTTC
-	TRBD1	TRBV6-5	TRBJ1-1	CASSFYVTGGITEAFF	TGTGCCAGCAGTTTCTACGTAACAGGGGGAATCACTGAAGCTTTCTTT
-	-	TRBV19	TRBJ2-2	CASSVTGSAGELFF	TGTGCCAGTAGTGTGACAGGCAGTGCCGGGGAGCTGTTTTTT
-	TRBD1	TRBV28	TRBJ1-4	CASSFWGQGGGEKLFF	TGTGCCAGCAGTTTTTGGGGGCAGGGGGGAGGTGAAAAACTGTTTTTT
-	-	TRBV6-6	TRBJ1-1	CASSSQGLMNTEAFF	TGTGCCAGCAGCTCACAGGGTCTCATGAACACTGAAGCTTTCTTT
few	TRBD2	TRBV27	TRBJ2-3	CASSALPGTSRTDTQYF	TGTGCCAGCAGCGCTCTGCCCGGGACTAGCCGCACAGATACGCAGTATTTT
-	-	TRBV27	TRBJ2-1	CASSFPPGSYNEQFF	TGTGCCAGCAGTTTCCCCCCAGGGTCCTACAATGAGCAGTTCTTC
-	-	TRBV7-2	TRBJ2-7	CASSLGGVRSSYEQYF	TGTGCCAGCAGCTTAGGGGGGGTAAGAAGCTCCTACGAGCAGTACTTC
-	-	TRBV9	TRBJ2-5	CASSVAGTTWSETQYF	TGTGCCAGCAGCGTAGCTGGGACAACCTGGTCAGAGACCCAGTACTTC
-	-	TRBV6-2/TRBV6-3	TRBJ1-2	CASSYPPTNTYGYTF	TGTGCCAGCAGTTACCCCCCGACAAATACCTATGGCTACACCTTC
-	TRBD1	TRBV5-4	TRBJ2-1	CASSGDRGHEQFF	TGTGCCAGCAGCGGCGACAGGGGGCATGAGCAGTTCTTC
-	-	TRBV2	TRBJ2-1	CASMARTLYNEQFF	TGTGCCAGCATGGCCCGGACACTCTACAATGAGCAGTTCTTC
-	TRBD2	TRBV18	TRBJ2-1	CASSAGEGNEQFF	TGTGCCAGCTCGGCCGGGGAGGGCAATGAGCAGTTCTTC
-	-	TRBV27	TRBJ1-6	CASSLAGRRGSPLHF	TGTGCCAGCAGTTTAGCGGGACGAAGAGGTTCACCCCTCCACTTT
-	-	TRBV10-3	TRBJ2-1	CAISELLANNEQFF	TGTGCCATCAGTGAGCTGCTAGCGAACAATGAGCAGTTCTTC
-	-	TRBV18	TRBJ2-2	CASSPPSAGNTGELFF	TGTGCCAGCTCACCACCGTCGGCAGGGAACACCGGGGAGCTGTTTTTT
-	TRBD2	TRBV28	TRBJ2-5	CASSQTSGGQGRRETQYF	TGTGCCAGCAGTCAGACTAGCGGGGGGCAAGGTCGGCGAGAGACCCAGTACTTC
-	-	TRBV9	TRBJ1-4	CASSGGTTNEKLFF	TGTGCCAGCAGCGGCGGGACAACTAATGAAAAACTGTTTTTT
once	TRBD2	TRBV6-4	TRBJ2-2	CASSDRLAGTGELFF	TGTGCCAGCAGTGACCGGCTAGCGGGCACCGGGGAGCTGTTTTTT
once	-	TRBV30	TRBJ2-1	CAWSVISFEQFF	TGTGCCTGGAGTGTAATAAGCTTCGAGCAGTTCTTC
-	-	TRBV5-8	TRBJ1-2	CASSLANGVVGYGYTF	TGTGCCAGCAGCTTGGCCAACGGGGTCGTAGGCTATGGCTACACCTTC
-	TRBD1	TRBV7-9	TRBJ2-7	CASSLGQGREQYF	TGTGCCAGCAGCTTAGGACAGGGACGGGAGCAGTACTTC
-	-	TRBV13	TRBJ2-2	CASSLPTAGELFF	TGTGCCAGCAGCTTACCGACAGCCGGGGAGCTGTTTTTT
-	TRBD1	TRBV5-1	TRBJ1-1	CASSSVPGQGWNTEAFF	TGCGCCAGCAGCTCCGTCCCGGGACAGGGCTGGAACACTGAAGCTTTCTTT
-	TRBD1	TRBV6-4	TRBJ1-2	CASSAVTGADYGYTF	TGTGCCAGCAGTGCGGTGACAGGGGCAGACTATGGCTACACCTTC
-	TRBD1	TRBV11-3	TRBJ2-7	CASSHPGTGWGRGYYEQYF	TGTGCCAGCAGCCACCCCGGGACAGGGTGGGGAAGGGGATACTACGAGCAGTACTTC
-	-	TRBV19	TRBJ2-6	CASSKPGANVLTF	TGTGCCAGTAGTAAGCCTGGGGCCAACGTCCTGACTTTC
-	-	TRBV6-5	TRBJ2-7	CASSYSTGGHEQYF	TGTGCCAGCAGTTACTCGACTGGAGGGCACGAGCAGTACTTC
-	TRBD1	TRBV11-2	TRBJ2-5	CASSFSLVTGRETQYF	TGTGCCAGCAGCTTTTCCCTCGTGACAGGGAGAGAGACCCAGTACTTC
-	-	TRBV5-1	TRBJ2-3	CASSLDPLTQYF	TGCGCCAGCAGCTTGGACCCCCTAACGCAGTATTTT
-	-	TRBV28	TRBJ1-5	CASSLHLGQNQPQHF	TGTGCCAGCAGTTTACATTTGGGCCAGAATCAGCCCCAGCATTTT
-	-	TRBV5-1	TRBJ2-6	CASSSGDNYSGANVLTF	TGCGCCAGCAGCAGCGGGGACAACTACTCTGGGGCCAACGTCCTGACTTTC
-	-	TRBV6-1	TRBJ2-1	CASSDGGGFEQFF	TGTGCCAGCAGTGATGGAGGGGGCTTTGAGCAGTTCTTC
-	-	TRBV6-1	TRBJ2-2	CASSETGSATGELFF	TGTGCCAGCAGTGAAACAGGGTCGGCCACCGGGGAGCTGTTTTTT
-	-	TRBV5-4	TRBJ1-1	CASSPGGENTEAFF	TGTGCCAGCAGCCCCGGCGGCGAGAACACTGAAGCTTTCTTT
once	-	TRBV27	TRBJ2-1	CAISNEQFF	TGTGCCATCTCCAATGAGCAGTTCTTC
-	-	TRBV16	TRBJ1-5	CASSQSRVSNQPQHF	TGTGCCAGCAGCCAATCGCGGGTTAGCAATCAGCCCCAGCATTTT
-	TRBD2	TRBV5-4	TRBJ2-5	CASSWTGGRETQYF	TGTGCCAGCAGCTGGACGGGGGGGCGGGAGACCCAGTACTTC
-	-	TRBV6-4	TRBJ1-1	CASSALGNTEAFF	TGTGCCAGCAGTGCACTCGGGAACACTGAAGCTTTCTTT
once	-	TRBV5-4	TRBJ1-1	CASSRGGAWRNTEAFF	TGTGCCAGCAGCCGAGGGGGGGCTTGGCGGAACACTGAAGCTTTCTTT
few	TRBD1	TRBV6-6	TRBJ1-5	CASREQGVSNQPQHF	TGTGCCAGCAGAGAACAGGGGGTTAGCAATCAGCCCCAGCATTTT
few	TRBD1	TRBV6-5	TRBJ1-2	CASRAHRGAIGGYTF	TGTGCCAGCAGGGCCCACAGGGGTGCTATCGGTGGCTACACCTTC
-	TRBD2	TRBV2	TRBJ2-2	CASSETSGVTGELFF	TGTGCCAGCAGTGAGACTAGCGGGGTGACCGGGGAGCTGTTTTTT
-	TRBD1	TRBV5-1	TRBJ2-1	CASSLAAGGSNEQFF	TGCGCCAGCAGCTTGGCGGCAGGGGGCTCCAATGAGCAGTTCTTC
-	TRBD1	TRBV6-6	TRBJ1-2	CASSYPGTGHGYTF	TGTGCCAGCAGTTACCCCGGGACAGGGCATGGCTACACCTTC
-	-	TRBV4-1	TRBJ1-1	CASSQLALMNTEAFF	TGCGCCAGCAGCCAATTGGCCTTAATGAACACTGAAGCTTTCTTT
-	TRBD1	TRBV28	TRBJ1-2	CASSLRLTTGYDGYTF	TGTGCCAGCAGTCTCCGACTCACGACAGGGTACGATGGCTACACCTTC
-	TRBD1	TRBV6-5	TRBJ1-6	CASSYVTGVDSPLHF	TGTGCCAGCAGTTACGTCACAGGGGTGGATTCACCCCTCCACTTT
-	TRBD1	TRBV6-5	TRBJ2-5	CASTLGQGAFETQYF	TGTGCCAGCACCCTTGGACAGGGGGCATTTGAGACCCAGTACTTC
-	TRBD1	TRBV7-2	TRBJ1-6	CASSLKGRQGHSYNSPLHF	TGTGCCAGCAGCTTAAAAGGACGACAGGGACACTCCTATAATTCACCCCTCCACTTT
-	TRBD1	TRBV6-4	TRBJ1-1	CASSEGTGNTEAFF	TGTGCCAGCAGTGAAGGGACAGGAAACACTGAAGCTTTCTTT
-	-	TRBV5-4	TRBJ2-1	CASSPDSRSSYNEQFF	TGTGCCAGCAGCCCGGATTCGCGGAGCTCCTACAATGAGCAGTTCTTC
-	TRBD1	TRBV9	TRBJ1-4	CASSPGQGGEVFF	TGTGCCAGCAGCCCAGGACAGGGAGGGGAGGTGTTTTTT